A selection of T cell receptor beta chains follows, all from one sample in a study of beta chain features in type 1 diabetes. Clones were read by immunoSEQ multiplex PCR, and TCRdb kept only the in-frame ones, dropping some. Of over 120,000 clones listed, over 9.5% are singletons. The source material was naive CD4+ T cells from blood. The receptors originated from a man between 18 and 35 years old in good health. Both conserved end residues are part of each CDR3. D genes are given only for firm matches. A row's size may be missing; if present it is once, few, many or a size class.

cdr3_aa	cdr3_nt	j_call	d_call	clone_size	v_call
CASSQERQGAGGYTF	TGCGCCAGCAGCCAAGAAAGACAGGGGGCGGGTGGCTACACCTTC	TRBJ1-2	TRBD1	few	TRBV4-3
CASSLALVPDTQYF	TGTGCCAGCAGCTTAGCACTAGTCCCAGATACGCAGTATTTT	TRBJ2-3	.	many	TRBV7-2
CASSLGGLPYEQYF	TGTGCCAGCAGTTTAGGGGGTCTCCCCTACGAGCAGTACTTC	TRBJ2-7	.	.	TRBV6-6
CASSLGTANTDTQYF	TGCGCCAGCAGCTTGGGGACAGCTAACACAGATACGCAGTATTTT	TRBJ2-3	.	few	TRBV5-1
CASSLEQARETQYF	TGTGCCAGCAGCTTAGAACAGGCGAGAGAGACCCAGTACTTC	TRBJ2-5	.	.	TRBV7-3
CASSLSRLAGGPYSNEQFF	TGCGCCAGCAGCTTGAGCCGACTAGCGGGGGGCCCCTATTCCAATGAGCAGTTCTTC	TRBJ2-1	TRBD2	few	TRBV5-1
CASSQDGGGVYEQYF	TGCGCCAGCAGCCAAGACGGAGGGGGGGTTTACGAGCAGTACTTC	TRBJ2-7	.	once	TRBV4-1
CASTGTSLDTQYF	TGTGCCAGCACCGGGACTAGTCTAGATACGCAGTATTTT	TRBJ2-3	TRBD2	few	TRBV6-4
CASSYSDGRAEAFF	TGTGCCAGCAGTTACTCGGACGGGAGGGCTGAAGCTTTCTTT	TRBJ1-1	.	.	TRBV6-6
CASSRSQGVTYEQYF	TGTGCCAGTAGCCGGTCACAGGGGGTCACCTACGAGCAGTACTTC	TRBJ2-7	TRBD1	few	TRBV19
CSVEGQYDGELFF	TGCAGCGTTGAAGGGCAGTATGACGGGGAGCTGTTTTTT	TRBJ2-2	.	many	TRBV29-1
CASSFSGPDVNSPLHF	TGTGCCAGCAGCTTTTCTGGGCCCGATGTTAATTCACCCCTCCACTTT	TRBJ1-6	.	.	TRBV7-2
CASSREDGGELFF	TGTGCCAGCAGCCGCGAAGATGGCGGGGAGCTGTTTTTT	TRBJ2-2	.	.	TRBV7-2
CASSLNAQRGFTDTQYF	TGTGCCAGCAGCTTAAATGCCCAGCGGGGGTTCACAGATACGCAGTATTTT	TRBJ2-3	TRBD2	few	TRBV7-3
CASSQDRSLKNIQYF	TGTGCCAGCAGCCAAGATAGATCACTAAAAAACATTCAGTACTTC	TRBJ2-4	.	.	TRBV4-2
CASSSQATYEQYF	TGTGCCAGTAGTTCCCAGGCCACCTACGAGCAGTACTTC	TRBJ2-7	.	.	TRBV19
CASSLVRGIGEKLFF	TGTGCCAGCAGCTTAGTAAGGGGAATAGGTGAAAAACTGTTTTTT	TRBJ1-4	.	few	TRBV7-9
CASSSRGGWQETQYF	TGTGCCAGCAGCTCGAGAGGGGGTTGGCAAGAGACCCAGTACTTC	TRBJ2-5	.	.	TRBV11-3
CASSKAAGGAGANVLTF	TGTGCCAGCAGCAAAGCCGCGGGGGGGGCCGGGGCCAACGTCCTGACTTTC	TRBJ2-6	.	.	TRBV21-1
CASRSDRRYTDTQYF	TGTGCCAGCAGATCGGACAGGAGATACACAGATACGCAGTATTTT	TRBJ2-3	TRBD1	few	TRBV5-6
CASRSTGGGYEQYF	TGTGCCAGCAGATCCACAGGGGGTGGCTACGAGCAGTACTTC	TRBJ2-7	TRBD1	.	TRBV6-5
CASRTQGNNSPLHF	TGCGCCAGCCGTACACAGGGCAATAATTCACCCCTCCACTTT	TRBJ1-6	.	few	TRBV5-1
CASGTDRGLSYNEQFF	TGCGCCAGCGGGACTGACAGAGGACTCTCCTACAATGAGCAGTTCTTC	TRBJ2-1	.	few	TRBV5-1
CAWSRGGPWETQYF	TGTGCCTGGAGTCGGGGGGGCCCATGGGAGACCCAGTACTTC	TRBJ2-5	TRBD2	.	TRBV30
CAIRGDRGSYEQYF	TGTGCCATCAGGGGGGACAGGGGCTCCTACGAGCAGTACTTC	TRBJ2-7	TRBD1	few	TRBV10-3
CASSLDSYEQYF	TGTGCCAGCAGTTTAGACAGCTACGAGCAGTACTTC	TRBJ2-7	.	many	TRBV28
CASSVDLPGRSNQPQHF	TGTGCCAGCAGCGTAGACCTCCCGGGGAGAAGCAATCAGCCCCAGCATTTT	TRBJ1-5	.	few	TRBV9
CASASEVVKTQYF	TGTGCCAGCGCCAGCGAGGTCGTAAAGACCCAGTACTTC	TRBJ2-5	.	.	TRBV7-2
CASSERTGCVF	TGTGCCAGCAGTGAAAGGACAGGCTGCGTCTTC	TRBJ2-1	TRBD1	.	TRBV6-1
CASRGTTGADTQYF	TGTGCCAGCAGAGGGACAACCGGCGCAGATACGCAGTATTTT	TRBJ2-3	.	few	TRBV2
CASSQDLNKSNQPQHF	TGTGCCAGCAGCCAAGATCTGAACAAGAGCAATCAGCCCCAGCATTTT	TRBJ1-5	.	many	TRBV4-2
CASSPLGSYEQYF	TGTGCCAGCAGCCCCCTAGGCTCCTACGAGCAGTACTTC	TRBJ2-7	.	.	TRBV11-2
CASSFLGLSSYEQYF	TGTGCCAGCAGCTTTTTAGGACTGAGCTCCTACGAGCAGTACTTC	TRBJ2-7	.	.	TRBV7-9
CASSPYGLAQNIQYF	TGCGCCAGCAGCCCTTACGGTCTAGCGCAAAACATTCAGTACTTC	TRBJ2-4	.	many	TRBV4-1
CASSLGQDTTNEKLFF	TGCGCCAGCAGCTTAGGACAAGATACAACTAATGAAAAACTGTTTTTT	TRBJ1-4	.	.	TRBV5-1
CASSEGENTEAFF	TGTGCCAGCTCAGAGGGAGAGAACACTGAAGCTTTCTTT	TRBJ1-1	.	few	TRBV18
CASSQEGTAYNEQFF	TGCGCCAGCAGCCAAGAAGGGACAGCCTACAATGAGCAGTTCTTC	TRBJ2-1	TRBD1	.	TRBV4-3
CASRVTGTSYNEQFF	TGTGCCAGCAGAGTAACCGGGACTAGTTACAATGAGCAGTTCTTC	TRBJ2-1	TRBD2	few	TRBV6-1
CAWSVLRSTEAFF	TGTGCCTGGAGTGTACTTAGGAGCACTGAAGCTTTCTTT	TRBJ1-1	.	few	TRBV30
CASSPLVGGGNQPQHF	TGTGCCAGTAGTCCCCTCGTTGGCGGAGGCAATCAGCCCCAGCATTTT	TRBJ1-5	.	.	TRBV19
CASSYIAGVKETQYF	TGTGCCAGCAGCTACATAGCGGGGGTGAAGGAGACCCAGTACTTC	TRBJ2-5	TRBD2	few	TRBV7-9
CASSSYSAGLPQGYTF	TGTGCCAGCTCAAGCTACTCAGCGGGACTACCGCAAGGCTACACCTTC	TRBJ1-2	.	.	TRBV18
CASSTEQAGNEKLFF	TGTGCCAGCAGCACGGAACAGGCGGGGAATGAAAAACTGTTTTTT	TRBJ1-4	.	few	TRBV5-4
CASSWGGHLYGYTF	TGTGCCAGCAGCTGGGGGGGACACCTCTATGGCTACACCTTC	TRBJ1-2	.	few	TRBV11-2
CASSLGQPISYNSPLHF	TGCGCCAGCAGCCTGGGACAACCCATCTCCTATAATTCACCCCTCCACTTT	TRBJ1-6	.	few	TRBV5-1
CASSPGGGVRNKQFF	TGTGCCAGCAGCCCCGGGGGGGGTGTCAGGAATAAGCAGTTCTTC	TRBJ2-1	TRBD2	many	TRBV5-4
CASSYGLAGASWVQYF	TGTGCCAGCAGTTACGGGCTAGCGGGGGCCTCCTGGGTCCAGTACTTC	TRBJ2-5	TRBD2	.	TRBV6-5
CASSAPGTSGLPAYTQYF	TGTGCCAGCAGCGCACCCGGGACTAGCGGGTTGCCGGCGTATACGCAGTATTTT	TRBJ2-3	TRBD2	.	TRBV9
CASSYSAGEAFF	TGTGCCAGCAGTTACTCAGCCGGGGAAGCTTTCTTT	TRBJ1-1	.	once	TRBV6-5